This TCR beta chain was recorded in a study of breast tumors, draining lymph nodes, adjacent tissues. Study-wide results and caveats: Findings are consistent with lymph node origin and intratumoral expansion of most tumor T cells. Compared with basal-like, luminal-like tumors shared significantly more repertoire with nontumor tissue.

The lymph nodes were axillary draining lymph nodes from breast cancer patients. Trimming took off 5 bases at V and 4 bases at J, with 12 bases between the two ends. Germline-derived CDR1 and CDR2 are MDHEN and SYDVKM. This CDR3 spans 14 amino acids. This clonotype was observed a few times. Its antigen is unknown. One entry per CDR3 protein results from TCRdb running MiXCR on the multiplex PCR reads. The table has approximately 250,000 distinct CDR3 sequences, about 34% seen once. What was sequenced was axillary lymph node tissue. This receptor was identified in a female donor with breast cancer. Some clones in this sample may be carry-over from other donors' samples. The chain uses TRBV28 and TRBJ1-3; D is uncertain. CDR3 loop: CASSPSTGGNTIYF. The CDR3 bases are TGTGCCAGCAGTCCTTCGACCGGAGGAAACACCATATATTTT.